This T cell receptor beta chain came from a study of T cells in Graves' hyperthyroidism and ophthalmopathy. Overall study results and limits: Most clonotypes that expanded in the thyroid above 0.001 also showed up in blood.

Trimming cost V 2 bases and J 13 bases, with 15 bases left between them. The length of the CDR3 is 14 residues. From germline, CDR1 is MNHEY and CDR2 SMNVEV (reference sequence). The study left out patients who had uncontrolled infection, other autoimmune disease, pregnancy or lactation. PBMCs were obtained from approximately 10 ml fresh peripheral blood. This clonotype came up many times. Its antigen is unidentified. Regions amplified from RNA transcripts were the TCR beta CDR3 regions. Initially, a first-round RT-PCR of the TCR CDR3 employed the HTBI primer set. TCRdb reanalysed the multiplex PCR reads using MiXCR and keeps one entry per CDR3 protein. The data contain over 250,000 distinct CDR3 sequences, roughly an eighth of them singletons.

The specimen sequenced was blood. This clonotype originated in a woman aged 40 to 50 with Graves' ophthalmopathy. The J gene is TRBJ1-6, the V gene TRBV27; D may be TRBD1 (5 bases). The CDR3: CASSLTTAALPLHF. In DNA form, the CDR3 reads TGTGCCAGCAGTTTAACGACAGCCGCTTTGCCCCTCCACTTT.